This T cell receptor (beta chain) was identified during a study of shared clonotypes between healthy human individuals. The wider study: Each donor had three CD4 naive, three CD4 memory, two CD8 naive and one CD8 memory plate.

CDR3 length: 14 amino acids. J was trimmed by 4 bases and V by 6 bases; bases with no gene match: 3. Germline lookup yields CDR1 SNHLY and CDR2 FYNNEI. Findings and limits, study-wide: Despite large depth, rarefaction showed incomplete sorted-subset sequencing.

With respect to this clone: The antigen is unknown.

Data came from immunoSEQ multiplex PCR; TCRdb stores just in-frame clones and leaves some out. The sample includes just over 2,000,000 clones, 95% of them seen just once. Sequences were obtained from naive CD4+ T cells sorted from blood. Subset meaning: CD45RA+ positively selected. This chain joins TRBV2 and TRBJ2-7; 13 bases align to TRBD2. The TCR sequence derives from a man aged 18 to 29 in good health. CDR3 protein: CASRGTSGTYEQYF. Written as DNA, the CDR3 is TGTGCCAGCAGGGGGACTAGCGGGACGTACGAGCAGTACTTC.